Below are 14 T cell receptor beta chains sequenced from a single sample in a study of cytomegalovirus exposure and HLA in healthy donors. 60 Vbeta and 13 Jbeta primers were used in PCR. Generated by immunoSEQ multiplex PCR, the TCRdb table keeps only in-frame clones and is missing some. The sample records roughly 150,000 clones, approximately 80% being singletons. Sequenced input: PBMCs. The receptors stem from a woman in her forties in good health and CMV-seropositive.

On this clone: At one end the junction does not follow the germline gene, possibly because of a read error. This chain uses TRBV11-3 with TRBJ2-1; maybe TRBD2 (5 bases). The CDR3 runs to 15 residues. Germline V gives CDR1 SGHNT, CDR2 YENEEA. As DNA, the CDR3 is TGTGCCAGCAGCTTGGGGAGAACCTCCGACAATGAGCAGTTCTTC. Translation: CASSLGRTSDNEQFF.

The CDR3 loop reads CAWSGTGRKAFF. The CDR3 DNA reads TGTGCCTGGAGCGGGACAGGGCGGAAAGCTTTCTTT. The chain has TRBV30 and TRBJ1-1; TRBD1 matches 9 bases. Germline loops: CDR1 GTSNPN, CDR2 SVGIG (reference sequence). The CDR3 is made up of 12 amino acids. The V gene end was trimmed by 3 bases and the J gene end by 9 bases; junction bases not matched to a gene: 5. Filled out from reference TRBV30 and TRBJ1-1, the complete variable domain reads SQTIHQWPATLVQPVGSPLSLECTVEGTSNPNLYWYRQAAGRGLQLLFYSVGIGQISSEVPQNLSASRPQDRQFILSSKKLLLSDSGFYLCAWSGTGRKAFFGQGTRLTVV.

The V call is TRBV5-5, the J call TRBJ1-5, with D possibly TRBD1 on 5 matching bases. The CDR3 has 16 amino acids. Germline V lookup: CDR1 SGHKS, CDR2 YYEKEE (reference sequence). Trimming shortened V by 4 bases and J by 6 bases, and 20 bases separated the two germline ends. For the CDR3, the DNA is TGTGCCAGCAGCCTAATTGGGGCCGACATTTTTCAGCCCCAGCATTTT. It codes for CASSLIGADIFQPQHF.

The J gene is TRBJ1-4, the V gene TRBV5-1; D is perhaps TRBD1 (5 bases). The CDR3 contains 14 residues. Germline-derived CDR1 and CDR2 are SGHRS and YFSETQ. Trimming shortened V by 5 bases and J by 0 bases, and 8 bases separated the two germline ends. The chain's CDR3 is CASRRDSTNEKLFF. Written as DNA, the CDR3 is TGCGCCAGCAGGCGGGACTCAACTAATGAAAAACTGTTTTTT.

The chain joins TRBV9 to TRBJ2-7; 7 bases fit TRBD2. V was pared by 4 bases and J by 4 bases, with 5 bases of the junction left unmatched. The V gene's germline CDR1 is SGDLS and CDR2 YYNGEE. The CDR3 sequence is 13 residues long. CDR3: CASSPSGIYEQYF. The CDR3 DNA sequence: TGTGCCAGCAGCCCCAGCGGGATATACGAGCAGTACTTC.

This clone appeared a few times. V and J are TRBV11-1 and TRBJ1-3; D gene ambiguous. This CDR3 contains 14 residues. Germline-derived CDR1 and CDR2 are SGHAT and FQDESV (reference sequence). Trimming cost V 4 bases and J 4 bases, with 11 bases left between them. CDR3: CASSSGPSGNTIYF. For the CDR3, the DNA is TGTGCCAGCAGCTCGGGTCCGTCGGGAAACACCATATATTTT.

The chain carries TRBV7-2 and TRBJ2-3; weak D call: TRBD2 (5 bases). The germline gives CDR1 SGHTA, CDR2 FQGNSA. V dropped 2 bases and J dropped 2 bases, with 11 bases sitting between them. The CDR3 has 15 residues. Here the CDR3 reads CASSLKSGPTDTQYF. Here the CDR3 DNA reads TGTGCCAGCAGCTTAAAAAGCGGCCCCACAGATACGCAGTATTTT.

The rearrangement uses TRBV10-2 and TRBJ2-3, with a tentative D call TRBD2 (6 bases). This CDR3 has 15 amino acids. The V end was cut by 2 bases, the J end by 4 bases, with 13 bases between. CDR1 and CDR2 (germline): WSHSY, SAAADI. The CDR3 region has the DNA TGCGCCAGCAGTGAGATCGGGAGTAAGGCAGATACGCAGTATTTT. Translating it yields CASSEIGSKADTQYF.

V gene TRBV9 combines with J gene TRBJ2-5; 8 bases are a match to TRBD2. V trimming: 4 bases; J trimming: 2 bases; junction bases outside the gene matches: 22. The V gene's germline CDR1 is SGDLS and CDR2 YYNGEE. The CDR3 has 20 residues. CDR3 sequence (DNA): TGTGCCAGCAGCCCACGCGCCGGGAGCGGGGGCCCCTGGAGTCAAGAGACCCAGTACTTC. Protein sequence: CASSPRAGSGGPWSQETQYF.

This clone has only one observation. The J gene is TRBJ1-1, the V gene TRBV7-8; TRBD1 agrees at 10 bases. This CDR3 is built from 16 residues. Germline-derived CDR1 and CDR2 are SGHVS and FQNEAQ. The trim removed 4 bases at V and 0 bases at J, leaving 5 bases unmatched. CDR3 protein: CASSSKDRGMNTEAFF. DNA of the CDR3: TGTGCCAGCAGCTCCAAGGACAGGGGGATGAACACTGAAGCTTTCTTT.

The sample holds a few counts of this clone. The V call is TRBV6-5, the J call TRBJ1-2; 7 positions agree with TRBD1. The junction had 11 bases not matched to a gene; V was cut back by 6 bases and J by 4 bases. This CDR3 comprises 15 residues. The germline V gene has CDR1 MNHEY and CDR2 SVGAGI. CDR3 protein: CASSRDRDPSYGYTF. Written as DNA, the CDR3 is TGTGCCAGCAGCCGAGACAGGGATCCTTCCTATGGCTACACCTTC.

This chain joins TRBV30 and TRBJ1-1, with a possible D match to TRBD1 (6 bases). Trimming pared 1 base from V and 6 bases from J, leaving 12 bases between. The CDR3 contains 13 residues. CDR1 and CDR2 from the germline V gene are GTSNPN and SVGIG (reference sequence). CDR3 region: CAWSGTGRAEAFF. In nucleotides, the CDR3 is TGTGCCTGGAGTGGTACAGGGCGGGCTGAAGCTTTCTTT.

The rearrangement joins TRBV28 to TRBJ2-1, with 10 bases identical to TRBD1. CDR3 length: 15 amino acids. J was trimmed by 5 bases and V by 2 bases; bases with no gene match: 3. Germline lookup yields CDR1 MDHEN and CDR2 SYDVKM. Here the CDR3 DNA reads TGTGCCAGCAGTTTAAGGACAGGGGGTAACAATGAGCAGTTCTTC. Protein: CASSLRTGGNNEQFF.

CDR3 residues: CASSLSGYNEQFF. Written as DNA, the CDR3 is TGTGCCAGCAGCTTATCGGGGTACAATGAGCAGTTCTTC. The genes are TRBV7-8 and TRBJ2-1, with D perhaps TRBD2 (5 bases). Germline V gives CDR1 SGHVS, CDR2 FQNEAQ. The CDR3 is 13 amino acids. V lost 2 bases to trimming and J lost 4 bases, with 6 bases between them. The full variable domain, its missing parts supplied by reference TRBV7-8 and TRBJ2-1, is GAGVSQSPRYKVAKRGQDVALRCDPISGHVSLFWYQQALGQGPEFLTYFQNEAQLDKSGLPSDRFFAERPEGSVSTLKIQRTQQEDSAVYLCASSLSGYNEQFFGPGTRLTVL.